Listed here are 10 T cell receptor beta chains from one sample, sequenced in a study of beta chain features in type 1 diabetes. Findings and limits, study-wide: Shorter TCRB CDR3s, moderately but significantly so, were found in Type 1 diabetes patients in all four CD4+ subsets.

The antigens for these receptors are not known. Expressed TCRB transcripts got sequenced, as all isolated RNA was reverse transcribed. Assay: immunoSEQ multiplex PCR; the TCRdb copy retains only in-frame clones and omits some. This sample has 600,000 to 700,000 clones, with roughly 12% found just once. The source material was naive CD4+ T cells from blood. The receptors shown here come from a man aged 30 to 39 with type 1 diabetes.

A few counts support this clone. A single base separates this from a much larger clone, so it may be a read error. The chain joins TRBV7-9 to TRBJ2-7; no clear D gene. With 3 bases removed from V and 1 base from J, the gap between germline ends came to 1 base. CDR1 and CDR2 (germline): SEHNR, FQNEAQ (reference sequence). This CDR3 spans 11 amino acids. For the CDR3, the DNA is TGTGCCAGCAGCTTTTCCTACGAGCAGTACTTC. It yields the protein CASSFSYEQYF. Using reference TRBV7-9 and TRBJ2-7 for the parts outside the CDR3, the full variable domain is DTGVSQNPRHKITKRGQNVTFRCDPISEHNRLYWYRQTLGQGPEFLTYFQNEAQLEKSRLLSDRFSAERPKGSFSTLEIQRTEQGDSAMYLCASSFSYEQYFGPGTRLTVT.

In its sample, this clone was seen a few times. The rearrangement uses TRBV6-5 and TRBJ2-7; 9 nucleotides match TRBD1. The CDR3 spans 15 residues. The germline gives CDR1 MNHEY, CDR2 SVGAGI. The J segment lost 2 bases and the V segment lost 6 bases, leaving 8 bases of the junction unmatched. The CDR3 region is CASRSPGQGTYEQYF. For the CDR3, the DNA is TGTGCCAGCAGGTCACCGGGACAGGGAACCTACGAGCAGTACTTC.

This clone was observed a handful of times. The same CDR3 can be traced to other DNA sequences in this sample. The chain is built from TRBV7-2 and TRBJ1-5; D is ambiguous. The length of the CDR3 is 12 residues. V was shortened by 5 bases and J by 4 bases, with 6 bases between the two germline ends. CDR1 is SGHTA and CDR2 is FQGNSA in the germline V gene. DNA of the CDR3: TGTGCCAGCAGCCCCCCAAATCAGCCCCAGCATTTT. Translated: CASSPPNQPQHF.

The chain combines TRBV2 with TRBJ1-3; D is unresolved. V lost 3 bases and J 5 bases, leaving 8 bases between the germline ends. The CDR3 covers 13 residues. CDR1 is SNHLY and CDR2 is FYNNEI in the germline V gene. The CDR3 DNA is TGTGCCAGCAGTGATTGGCAGCGAAACACCATATATTTT. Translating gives CASSDWQRNTIYF.

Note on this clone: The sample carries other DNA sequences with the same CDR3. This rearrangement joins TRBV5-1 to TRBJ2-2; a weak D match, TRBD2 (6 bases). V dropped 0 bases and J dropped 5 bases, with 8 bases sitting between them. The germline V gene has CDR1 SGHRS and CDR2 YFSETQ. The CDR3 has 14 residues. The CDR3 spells CASSLAAGTGELFF. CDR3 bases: TGCGCCAGCAGCTTGGCCGCGGGGACCGGGGAGCTGTTTTTT. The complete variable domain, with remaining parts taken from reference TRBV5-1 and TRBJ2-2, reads KAGVTQTPRYLIKTRGQQVTLSCSPISGHRSVSWYQQTPGQGLQFLFEYFSETQRNKGNFPGRFSGRQFSNSRSEMNVSTLELGDSALYLCASSLAAGTGELFFGEGSRLTVL.

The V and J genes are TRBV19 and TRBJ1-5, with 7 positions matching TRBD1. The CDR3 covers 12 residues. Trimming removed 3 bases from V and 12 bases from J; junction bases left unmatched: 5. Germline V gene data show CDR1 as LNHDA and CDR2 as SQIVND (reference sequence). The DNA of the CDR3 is TGTGCCAGTAGTATTAGGGGGCAAGACCAGCATTTT. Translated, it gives CASSIRGQDQHF.

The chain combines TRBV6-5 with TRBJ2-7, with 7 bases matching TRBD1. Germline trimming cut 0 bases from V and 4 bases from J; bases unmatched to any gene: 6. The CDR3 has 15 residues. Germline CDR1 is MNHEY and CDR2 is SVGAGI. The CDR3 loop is CASSYSQGEKYEQYF. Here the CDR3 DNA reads TGTGCCAGCAGTTACTCCCAGGGGGAAAAGTACGAGCAGTACTTC.

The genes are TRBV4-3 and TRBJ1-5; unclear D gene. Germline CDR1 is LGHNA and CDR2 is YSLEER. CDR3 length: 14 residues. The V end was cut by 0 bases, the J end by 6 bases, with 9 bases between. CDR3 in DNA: TGCGCCAGCAGCCAAGATCTCCCAGTTCAGCCCCAGCATTTT. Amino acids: CASSQDLPVQPQHF.

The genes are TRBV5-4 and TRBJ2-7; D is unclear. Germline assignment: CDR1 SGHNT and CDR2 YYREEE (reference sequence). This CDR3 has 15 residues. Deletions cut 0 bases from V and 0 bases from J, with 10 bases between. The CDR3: CASSLDPSYSYEQYF. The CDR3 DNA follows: TGTGCCAGCAGCTTGGACCCTTCCTACTCCTACGAGCAGTACTTC.

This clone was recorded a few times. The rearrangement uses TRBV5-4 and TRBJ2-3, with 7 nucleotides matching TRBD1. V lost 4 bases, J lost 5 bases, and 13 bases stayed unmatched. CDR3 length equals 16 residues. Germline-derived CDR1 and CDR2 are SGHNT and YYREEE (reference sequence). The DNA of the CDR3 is TGTGCCAGCAGCCCCCGAGGGGGCGGCGTGGGAGATACGCAGTATTTT. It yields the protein CASSPRGGGVGDTQYF.